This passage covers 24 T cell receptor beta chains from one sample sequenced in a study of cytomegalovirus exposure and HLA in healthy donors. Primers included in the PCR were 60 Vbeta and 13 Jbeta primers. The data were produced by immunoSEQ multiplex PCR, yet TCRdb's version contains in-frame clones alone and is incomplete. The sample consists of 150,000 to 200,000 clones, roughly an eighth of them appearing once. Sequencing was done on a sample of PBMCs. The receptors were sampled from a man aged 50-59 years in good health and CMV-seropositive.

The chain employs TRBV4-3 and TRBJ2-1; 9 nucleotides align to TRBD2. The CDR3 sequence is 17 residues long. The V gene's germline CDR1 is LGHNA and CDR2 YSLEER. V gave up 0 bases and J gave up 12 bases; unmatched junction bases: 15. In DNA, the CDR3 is TGCGCCAGCAGCCAAGAAGATTCGCGGGGGGGTTTTTCCGGGCAGTTCTTC. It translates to CASSQEDSRGGFSGQFF.

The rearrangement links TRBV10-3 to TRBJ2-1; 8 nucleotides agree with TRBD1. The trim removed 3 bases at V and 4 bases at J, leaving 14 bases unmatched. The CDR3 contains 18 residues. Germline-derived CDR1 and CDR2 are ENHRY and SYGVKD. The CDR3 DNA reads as TGTGCCATCAGTGATGGGACAGGTCGAAAGGTCGGATACAATGAGCAGTTCTTC. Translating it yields CAISDGTGRKVGYNEQFF.

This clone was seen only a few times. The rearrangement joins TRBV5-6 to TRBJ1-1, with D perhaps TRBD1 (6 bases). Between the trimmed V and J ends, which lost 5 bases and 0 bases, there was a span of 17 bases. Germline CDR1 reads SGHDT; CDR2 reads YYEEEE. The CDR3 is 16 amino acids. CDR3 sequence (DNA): TGTGCCAGCAGTCCCACACAGGGTCTCATGAACACTGAAGCTTTCTTT. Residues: CASSPTQGLMNTEAFF.

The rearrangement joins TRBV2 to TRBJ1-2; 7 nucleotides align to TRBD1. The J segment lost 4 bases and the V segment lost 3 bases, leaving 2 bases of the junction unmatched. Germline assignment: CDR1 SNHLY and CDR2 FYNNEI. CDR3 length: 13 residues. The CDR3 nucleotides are TGTGCCAGCAGTGAGGACAGGTCCTATGGCTACACCTTC. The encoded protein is CASSEDRSYGYTF.

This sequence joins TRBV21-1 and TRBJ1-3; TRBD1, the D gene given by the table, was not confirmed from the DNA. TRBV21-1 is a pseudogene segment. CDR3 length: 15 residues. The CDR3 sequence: CASSKGQGVGNTIYF. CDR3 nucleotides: TGTGCCAGCAGCAAGGGTCAGGGCGTAGGAAACACCATATATTTT.

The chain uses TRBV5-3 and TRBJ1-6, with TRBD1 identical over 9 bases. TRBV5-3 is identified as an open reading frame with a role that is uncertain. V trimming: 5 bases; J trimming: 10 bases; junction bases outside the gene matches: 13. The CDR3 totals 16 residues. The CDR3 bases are TGTGCCAGAAGTGGGACAGGGCGATCTCTTCGATCACCCCTCCACTTT. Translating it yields CARSGTGRSLRSPLHF.

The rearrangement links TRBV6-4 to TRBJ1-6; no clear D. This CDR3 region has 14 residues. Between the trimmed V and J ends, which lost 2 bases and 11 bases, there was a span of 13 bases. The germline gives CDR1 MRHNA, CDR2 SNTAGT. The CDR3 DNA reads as TGTGCCAGCAGTGACCGGACGGGGTATCCACCCCTCCACTTT. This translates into CASSDRTGYPPLHF.

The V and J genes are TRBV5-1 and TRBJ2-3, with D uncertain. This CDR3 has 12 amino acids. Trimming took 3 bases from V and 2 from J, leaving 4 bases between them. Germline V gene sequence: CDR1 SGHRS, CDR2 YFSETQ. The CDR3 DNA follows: TGCGCCAGCAGCTATAACACAGATACGCAGTATTTT. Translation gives CASSYNTDTQYF.

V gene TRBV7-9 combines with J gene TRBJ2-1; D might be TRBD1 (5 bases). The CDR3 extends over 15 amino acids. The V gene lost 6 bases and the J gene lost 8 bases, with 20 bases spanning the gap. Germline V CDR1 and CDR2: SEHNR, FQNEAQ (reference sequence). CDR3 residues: CASSDGSWGPYEQFF. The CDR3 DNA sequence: TGTGCCAGCAGTGACGGCTCATGGGGCCCCTATGAGCAGTTCTTC.

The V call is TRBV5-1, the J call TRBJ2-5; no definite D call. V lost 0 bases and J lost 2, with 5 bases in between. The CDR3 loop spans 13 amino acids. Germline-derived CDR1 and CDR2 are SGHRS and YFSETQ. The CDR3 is CASSLAQQETQYF. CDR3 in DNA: TGCGCCAGCAGCTTGGCACAGCAAGAGACCCAGTACTTC.

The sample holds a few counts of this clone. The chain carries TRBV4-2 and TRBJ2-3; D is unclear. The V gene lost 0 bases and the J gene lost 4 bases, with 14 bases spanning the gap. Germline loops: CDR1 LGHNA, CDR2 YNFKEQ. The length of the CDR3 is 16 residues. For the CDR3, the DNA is TGTGCCAGCAGCCAAGAGTCGGAAGCGTTGGCAGATACGCAGTATTTT. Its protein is CASSQESEALADTQYF.

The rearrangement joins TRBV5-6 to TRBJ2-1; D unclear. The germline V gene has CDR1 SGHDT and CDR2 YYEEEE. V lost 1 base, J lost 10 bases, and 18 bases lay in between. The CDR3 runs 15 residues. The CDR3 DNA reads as TGTGCCAGCAGCTTGTTACGGCTGACTCGTGAAGAGCAGTTCTTC. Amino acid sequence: CASSLLRLTREEQFF.

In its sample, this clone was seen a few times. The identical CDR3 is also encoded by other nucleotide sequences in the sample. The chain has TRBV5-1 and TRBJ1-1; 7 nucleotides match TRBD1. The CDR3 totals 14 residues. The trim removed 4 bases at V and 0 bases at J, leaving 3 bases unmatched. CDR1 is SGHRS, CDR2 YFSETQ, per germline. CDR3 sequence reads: CASSLTGLNTEAFF. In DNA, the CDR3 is TGCGCCAGCAGCCTGACAGGGTTGAACACTGAAGCTTTCTTT.

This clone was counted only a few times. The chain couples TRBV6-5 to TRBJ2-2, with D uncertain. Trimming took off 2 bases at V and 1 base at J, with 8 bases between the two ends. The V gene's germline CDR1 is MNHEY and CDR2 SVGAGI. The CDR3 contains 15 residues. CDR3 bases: TGTGCCAGCAGTTACAATCCAGGGAACACCGGGGAGCTGTTTTTT. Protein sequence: CASSYNPGNTGELFF.

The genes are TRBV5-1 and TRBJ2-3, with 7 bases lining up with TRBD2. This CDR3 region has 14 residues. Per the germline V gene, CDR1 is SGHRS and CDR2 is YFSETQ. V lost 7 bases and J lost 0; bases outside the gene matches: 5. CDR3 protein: CASRRLASTDTQYF. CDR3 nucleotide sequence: TGCGCCAGCCGGAGACTAGCCAGCACAGATACGCAGTATTTT.

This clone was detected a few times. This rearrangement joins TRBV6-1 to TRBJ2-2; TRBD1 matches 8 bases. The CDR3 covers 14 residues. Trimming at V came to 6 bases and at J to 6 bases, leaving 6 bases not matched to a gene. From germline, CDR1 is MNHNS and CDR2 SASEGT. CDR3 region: CASRGQGSPGELFF. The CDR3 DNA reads TGTGCCAGCAGAGGACAGGGTAGCCCCGGGGAGCTGTTTTTT.

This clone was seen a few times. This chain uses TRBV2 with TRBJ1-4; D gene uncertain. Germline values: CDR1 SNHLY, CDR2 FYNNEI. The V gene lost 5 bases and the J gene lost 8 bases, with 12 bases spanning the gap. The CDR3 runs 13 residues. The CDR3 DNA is TGTGCCAGCAGTCCTGCCTCCGAGGAAAAACTGTTTTTT. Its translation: CASSPASEEKLFF.

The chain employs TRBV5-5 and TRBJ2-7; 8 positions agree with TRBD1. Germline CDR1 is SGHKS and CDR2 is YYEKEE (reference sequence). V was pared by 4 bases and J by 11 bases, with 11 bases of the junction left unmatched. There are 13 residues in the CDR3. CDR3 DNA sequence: TGTGCCAGCAGCGCATTGGGAGGACAGGGAGAGTACGTC. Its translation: CASSALGGQGEYV.

CDR3 amino acids: CASSFSGQLDNGYTF. In nucleotides, the CDR3 is TGCGCCAGCAGCTTTTCTGGGCAGTTGGACAATGGCTACACCTTC. The chain carries TRBV5-1 and TRBJ1-2, with a possible D match to TRBD1 (5 bases). The V end lost 2 bases, the J end lost 6 bases, and 17 bases lay between the germline ends. Germline V CDR1 and CDR2: SGHRS, YFSETQ. This CDR3 has 15 amino acids.

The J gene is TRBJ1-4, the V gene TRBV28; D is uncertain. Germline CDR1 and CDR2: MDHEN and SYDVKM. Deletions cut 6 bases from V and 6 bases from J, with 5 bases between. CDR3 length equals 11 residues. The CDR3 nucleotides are TGTGCCAGCAGCTATCATGAAAAACTGTTTTTT. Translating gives CASSYHEKLFF.

The CDR3 spells CASSLGASNTGELFF. The DNA for the CDR3 is TGCGCCAGCAGCTTGGGGGCCTCGAACACCGGGGAGCTGTTTTTT. The V call is TRBV5-1, the J call TRBJ2-2; D unresolved. Per the germline V gene, CDR1 is SGHRS and CDR2 is YFSETQ. This CDR3 spans 15 amino acids. The V end was cut by 0 bases, the J end by 0 bases, with 6 bases between.

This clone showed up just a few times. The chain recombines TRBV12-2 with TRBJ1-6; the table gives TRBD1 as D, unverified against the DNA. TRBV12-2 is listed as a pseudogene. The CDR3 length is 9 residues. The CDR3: CASSSPLHF. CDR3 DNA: TGTGCAAGCAGTTCACCCCTCCACTTT.

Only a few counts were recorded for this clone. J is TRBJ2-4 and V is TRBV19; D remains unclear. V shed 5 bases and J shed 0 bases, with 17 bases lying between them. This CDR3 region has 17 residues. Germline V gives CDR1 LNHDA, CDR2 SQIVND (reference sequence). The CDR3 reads CASSPFLRLRAKNIQYF. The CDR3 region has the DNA TGTGCCAGTAGTCCCTTTCTTCGTTTGCGAGCCAAAAACATTCAGTACTTC.

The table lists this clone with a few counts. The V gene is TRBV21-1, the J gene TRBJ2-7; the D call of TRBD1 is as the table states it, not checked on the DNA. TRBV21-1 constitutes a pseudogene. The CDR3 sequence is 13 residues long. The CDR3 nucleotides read TGTGCCAGCACCGGGACAGCGACCTACGAGCAGTACGTC. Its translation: CASTGTATYEQYV.